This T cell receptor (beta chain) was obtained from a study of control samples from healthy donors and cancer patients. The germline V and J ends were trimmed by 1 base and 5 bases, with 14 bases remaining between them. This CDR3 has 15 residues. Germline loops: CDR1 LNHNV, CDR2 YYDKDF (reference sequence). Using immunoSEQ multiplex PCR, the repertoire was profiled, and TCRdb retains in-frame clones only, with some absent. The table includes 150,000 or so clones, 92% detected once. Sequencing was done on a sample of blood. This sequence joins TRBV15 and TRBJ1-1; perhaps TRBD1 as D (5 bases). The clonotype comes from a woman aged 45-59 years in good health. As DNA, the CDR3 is TGTGCCACCAGCAGAGGCTTCCTCGGGGGGACTGAAGCTTTCTTT. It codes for CATSRGFLGGTEAFF.